Each of the 21 T cell receptor beta chains below was sequenced from the same sample in a study of T cell responses to AZD1222 COVID-19 vaccine. The data were produced by immunoSEQ multiplex PCR, yet TCRdb's version contains in-frame clones alone and is incomplete. The sample includes 150,000 to 200,000 clones, about 91% seen only once; the top ten take 0.9% to 1.2%. Sequencing was performed on peripheral blood, taken 28 days after the second AZD1222 dose. Every receptor here comes from an adult who received the AZD1222 COVID-19 vaccine.

The rearrangement joins TRBV2 to TRBJ1-2; D unclear. V gave up 3 bases and J gave up 8 bases, with 16 bases separating them. Germline loops: CDR1 SNHLY, CDR2 FYNNEI. The CDR3 spans 14 residues. The CDR3 spells CASSDSATVEGYTF. CDR3 sequence (DNA): TGTGCCAGCAGTGATTCCGCCACCGTAGAAGGCTACACCTTC.

The chain joins TRBV6-2 or TRBV6-3 to TRBJ2-3; tentatively, D is TRBD2 (6 bases). Trimming cost V 4 bases and J 5 bases, with 13 bases left between them. Germline V gene lookup returns CDR1 MNHEY and CDR2 SVGEGT. CDR3 length: 14 residues. The CDR3 DNA is TGTGCCAGCAGTTTCCTGGAGGGTTTAGATACGCAGTATTTT. Its protein is CASSFLEGLDTQYF.

The chain carries TRBV14 and TRBJ1-4; unclear D gene. The V and J ends lost 4 bases and 10 bases respectively, with 13 bases between them. Germline CDR1 and CDR2: SGHDN and FVKESK. The CDR3 consists of 13 residues. The CDR3: CASSRPMGGKLFF. In DNA form, the CDR3 reads TGTGCCAGCAGCCGCCCTATGGGAGGAAAACTGTTTTTT.

The chain combines TRBV12-3 or TRBV12-4 with TRBJ1-2; D is unresolved. The length of the CDR3 is 11 residues. Trimming removed 8 bases at V and 3 bases at J, with 7 bases between. CDR3 region: CASGRDYGYTF. CDR3 bases: TGTGCCAGCGGCAGAGACTATGGCTACACCTTC.

This sequence joins TRBV4-1 and TRBJ2-1; 7 bases agree with TRBD2. CDR1 is MGHRA and CDR2 is YSYEKL in the germline V gene. The CDR3 runs to 16 residues. J was trimmed by 6 bases and V by 4 bases; bases with no gene match: 12. The CDR3 DNA reads as TGCGCCAGCAGCCTAGATCAGTGGGAGCGGGGCAATGAGCAGTTCTTC. This translates into CASSLDQWERGNEQFF.

The table lists this clone with a count of one. This chain links TRBV12-3 or TRBV12-4 with TRBJ1-1; the D is unclear. The CDR3 is 13 amino acids. V shed 1 base and J shed 2 bases, with 5 bases lying between them. CDR3 DNA sequence: TGTGCCAGCAGTTTAGAGCGCAACACTGAAGCTTTCTTT. Translated, it gives CASSLERNTEAFF.

This sequence joins TRBV2 and TRBJ2-7; TRBD1 might be the D (5 bases). Germline V lookup: CDR1 SNHLY, CDR2 FYNNEI. V lost 6 bases to trimming and J lost 1 base, with 16 bases between them. The CDR3 contains 15 residues. The CDR3: CASSPPSTVSYEQYF. The CDR3 DNA sequence: TGTGCCAGCAGCCCCCCGTCGACAGTTTCCTACGAGCAGTACTTC.

V usage is TRBV21-1 and J usage is TRBJ1-2. TRBV21-1 is described as a pseudogene. The CDR3 covers 15 residues. In nucleotides, the CDR3 is TGTGCCAGCAGCACACTCACCCGAACCCACTATGGCTACACCTTC. It translates to CASSTLTRTHYGYTF.

CDR3 in DNA: TGTGCCAGCAGACGGGGACAAGGGGACTCACCCCTCCACTTT. Protein product: CASRRGQGDSPLHF. The chain employs TRBV6-5 and TRBJ1-6, with D maybe TRBD1 (6 bases). CDR1 is MNHEY and CDR2 is SVGAGI in the germline V gene. V was shortened by 6 bases and J by 10 bases, with 16 bases between the two germline ends. This CDR3 spans 14 amino acids.

This clone was recorded once. For the CDR3, the DNA is TGTGCCAGCAGCTTAGGGGGGGTCACTGAAGCTTTCTTT. Its translation: CASSLGGVTEAFF. The chain is built from TRBV7-8 and TRBJ1-1, with D perhaps matching TRBD1 (5 bases). CDR1 and CDR2 (germline): SGHVS, FQNEAQ. Trimming took off 1 base at V and 4 bases at J, with 7 bases between the two ends. The CDR3 runs to 13 residues.

V is TRBV4-1 and J is TRBJ2-7, with 9 bases lining up with TRBD1. V shed 0 bases, J shed 6 bases, and the junction held 12 bases outside the gene matches. The CDR3 is 17 residues long. From germline, CDR1 is MGHRA and CDR2 YSYEKL. For the CDR3, the DNA is TGCGCCAGCAGCCAAGATCGGGGACAGGGTTTATTGCGCGAGCAGTACTTC. Protein product: CASSQDRGQGLLREQYF.

The genes are TRBV4-1 and TRBJ2-3; D uncertain. V lost 1 base, J lost 4 bases, and 9 bases lay in between. The V gene's germline CDR1 is MGHRA and CDR2 YSYEKL. The CDR3 totals 14 residues. CDR3 protein: CASSQVAVADTQYF. In DNA, the CDR3 is TGCGCCAGCAGCCAAGTTGCTGTGGCAGATACGCAGTATTTT.

The chain is built from TRBV19 and TRBJ1-5; 8 bases line up with TRBD1. Germline loops: CDR1 LNHDA, CDR2 SQIVND (reference sequence). The V gene end was trimmed by 6 bases and the J gene end by 6 bases; junction bases not matched to a gene: 13. This CDR3 is built from 16 residues. CDR3 loop: CASSDRPGQGTQPQHF. As DNA, the CDR3 is TGTGCCAGTAGCGACCGACCCGGACAGGGTACTCAGCCCCAGCATTTT.

The CDR3 DNA reads as TGCGCCAGCAGCCAAGTCCCCAATCAGCCCCAGCATTTT. This translates into CASSQVPNQPQHF. The V gene is TRBV4-1, the J gene TRBJ1-5; D is undetermined. This CDR3 spans 13 amino acids. The V end lost 1 base, the J end lost 3 bases, and 4 bases lay between the germline ends. Germline V gene lookup returns CDR1 MGHRA and CDR2 YSYEKL.

The V gene is TRBV7-8, the J gene TRBJ1-3; no definite D call. The germline V gene encodes CDR1 SGHVS and CDR2 FQNEAQ. This CDR3 comprises 12 residues. V lost 2 bases and J lost 8, with 7 bases in between. CDR3 amino acids: CASSLRGDTIYF. CDR3 DNA sequence: TGTGCCAGCAGCTTACGTGGGGACACCATATATTTT.

The chain joins TRBV10-3 to TRBJ1-2; TRBD1 matches 9 bases. The V and J ends lost 3 bases and 8 bases, in that order; junction bases with no gene match: 22. The CDR3 totals 19 residues. CDR1 and CDR2 from the germline V gene are ENHRY and SYGVKD. CDR3 in amino acids: CAISEGVGTGPYGLGGYTF. The CDR3 DNA is TGTGCCATCAGTGAAGGGGTCGGGACAGGGCCCTACGGACTAGGGGGCTACACCTTC.

The rearrangement joins TRBV7-6 to TRBJ1-6; D not certain. Per germline, CDR1 SGHVS and CDR2 FNYEAQ. The V end lost 1 base, the J end lost 7 bases, and 11 bases lay between the germline ends. This CDR3 is built from 15 residues. CDR3 sequence reads: CASSLGTGQNSPLHF. CDR3 nucleotide sequence: TGTGCCAGCAGCTTAGGGACTGGCCAGAATTCACCCCTCCACTTT.

Here the CDR3 DNA reads TGCGCCAGCAGCATTGGTGGAGGGATACCCTTCCTCCTCTATGGCTACACCTTC. It is translated as CASSIGGGIPFLLYGYTF. The rearrangement links TRBV5-1 to TRBJ1-2; no clear D gene. V was shortened by 4 bases and J by 4 bases, with 26 bases between the two germline ends. Germline V lookup: CDR1 SGHRS, CDR2 YFSETQ. The CDR3 spans 18 residues.

The chain uses TRBV13 and TRBJ1-2; D is unclear. CDR3 length: 13 residues. Trimming took 5 bases from V and 1 from J, leaving 8 bases between them. Germline V gene data show CDR1 as PRHDT and CDR2 as FYEKMQ (reference sequence). As DNA, the CDR3 is TGTGCCAGCAGCGACGGACTTAACTATGGCTACACCTTC. Its translation: CASSDGLNYGYTF.

This clone was detected only once. The chain joins TRBV7-9 to TRBJ1-4, with D perhaps TRBD1 (6 bases). CDR3 length: 14 amino acids. CDR1 is SEHNR, CDR2 FQNEAQ, per germline (reference sequence). With 3 bases removed from V and 10 bases from J, the gap between germline ends came to 15 bases. Here the CDR3 reads CASSFSGATGKLFF. The DNA for the CDR3 is TGTGCCAGCAGCTTTTCGGGGGCAACGGGAAAACTGTTTTTT.

V is TRBV5-1 and J is TRBJ2-2; TRBD1 might be the D (6 bases). Germline V gives CDR1 SGHRS, CDR2 YFSETQ. V lost 3 bases to trimming and J lost 0 bases, with 15 bases between them. The CDR3 covers 17 residues. The CDR3 nucleotides are TGCGCCAGCAGCTCCCCCCCGCAGGGGACGAACACCGGGGAGCTGTTTTTT. It specifies CASSSPPQGTNTGELFF. Variable domain in full (rest from reference TRBV5-1 and TRBJ2-2): KAGVTQTPRYLIKTRGQQVTLSCSPISGHRSVSWYQQTPGQGLQFLFEYFSETQRNKGNFPGRFSGRQFSNSRSEMNVSTLELGDSALYLCASSSPPQGTNTGELFFGEGSRLTVL.